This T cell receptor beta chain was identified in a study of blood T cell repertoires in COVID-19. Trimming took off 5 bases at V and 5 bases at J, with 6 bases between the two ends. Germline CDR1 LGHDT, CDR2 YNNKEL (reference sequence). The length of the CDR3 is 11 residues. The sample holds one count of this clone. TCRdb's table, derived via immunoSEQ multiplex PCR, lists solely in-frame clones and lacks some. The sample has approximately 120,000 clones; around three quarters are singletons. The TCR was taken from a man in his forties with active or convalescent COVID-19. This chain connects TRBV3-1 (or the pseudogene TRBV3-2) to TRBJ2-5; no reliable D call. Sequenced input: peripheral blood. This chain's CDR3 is CASSSSETQYF. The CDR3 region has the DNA TGTGCCAGCAGCTCCTCCGAGACCCAGTACTTC.